The 6 T cell receptor beta chains below were found in one sample sequenced in a study of blood T cell repertoires in COVID-19. TCRdb keeps only in-frame clones here, not all; method: immunoSEQ multiplex PCR. The table lists 120,000 to 150,000 clones, roughly 84% of them singletons, with around 5.4% in the top ten. The sample was PBMCs or T cells enriched from blood (not recorded which). These receptors all stem from a woman aged 45 to 65 who had been exposed to COVID-19.

This clone showed up just a few times. The gene calls are TRBV6-4 and TRBJ2-1, with a possible D match to TRBD2 (5 bases). The germline V gene encodes CDR1 MRHNA and CDR2 SNTAGT. The CDR3 length is 15 residues. V lost 6 bases, J lost 4 bases, and 16 bases lay in between. CDR3 in DNA: TGTGCCAGCAGCCCCTCCGATAGCGCTTACAATGAGCAGTTCTTC. Residues: CASSPSDSAYNEQFF.

This clone was found once. The chain has TRBV7-9 and TRBJ2-1; 10 nucleotides match TRBD2. Losses at the gene ends were 1 base for V and 12 bases for J; bases not matched to a gene: 12. CDR3 length: 16 amino acids. The germline V gene encodes CDR1 SEHNR and CDR2 FQNEAQ (reference sequence). The DNA of the CDR3 is TGTGCCAGCAGCTTAGATCGCGGGCTAGCGGGGGCGTGGCAGTTCTTC. The encoded protein is CASSLDRGLAGAWQFF.

The rearrangement joins TRBV11-2 to TRBJ2-4; 7 nucleotides line up with TRBD1. V was pared by 5 bases and J by 2 bases, with 6 bases of the junction left unmatched. In germline, CDR1 is SGHAT, CDR2 FQNNGV. The CDR3 is 15 residues long. The CDR3 loop reads CASSTDRATKNIQYF. DNA for the CDR3: TGTGCCAGCAGCACAGACAGGGCTACCAAAAACATTCAGTACTTC.

This clone is labeled medium-sized. The chain carries TRBV7-3 and TRBJ1-2; D is uncertain. The CDR3 totals 14 residues. V lost 5 bases and J lost 4, with 14 bases in between. Germline CDR1 and CDR2: SGHTA and FQGTGA. CDR3 nucleotide sequence: TGTGCCAGCAGCCCTGGGTCCTCTAGCTATGGCTACACCTTC. Translation: CASSPGSSSYGYTF. Filled out from reference TRBV7-3 and TRBJ1-2, the complete variable domain reads GAGVSQTPSNKVTEKGKYVELRCDPISGHTALYWYRQSLGQGPEFLIYFQGTGAADDSGLPNDRFFAVRPEGSVSTLKIQRTERGDSAVYLCASSPGSSSYGYTFGSGTRLTVV.

This chain joins TRBV2 and TRBJ1-1; D is unresolved. Germline V gene sequence: CDR1 SNHLY, CDR2 FYNNEI. V lost 6 bases to trimming and J lost 0 bases, with 11 bases between them. The CDR3 length is 14 residues. The DNA of the CDR3 is TGTGCCAGCAGGTCGTCTTATATGAACACTGAAGCTTTCTTT. It translates to CASRSSYMNTEAFF.

This clone was seen just once. The rearrangement uses TRBV10-3 and TRBJ2-3, with D possibly TRBD2 on 6 matching bases. The CDR3 consists of 16 residues. V shed 2 bases and J shed 0 bases, with 12 bases lying between them. CDR1 and CDR2 (germline): ENHRY, SYGVKD. For the CDR3, the DNA is TGTGCCATCAGTGAGGTTGTGGGACTCAGCACAGATACGCAGTATTTT. The encoded protein is CAISEVVGLSTDTQYF.